The sequence of this T cell receptor (beta chain) was determined in a study of CXCR3-negative and CXCR3-positive naive CD8 T cells. UMI-labeled 5' RACE TRB cDNA libraries were prepared from the cells. After re-calling the 5' RACE reads, TCRdb lists one entry per CDR3 protein, DNA absent. The data include around 140,000 distinct CDR3 sequences; the top ten clones carry about 0.48%. The sorter processed each CD8+ T cell subset in triplicate at some 330,000 cells apiece. The CDR3 spans 13 residues. Germline V CDR1 and CDR2: SGHVS, FNYEAQ. The receptor comes from a human donor in good health. Some clones in this sample may be carry-over from other donors' samples. The sample taken for sequencing was naive CXCR3- CD8+ T cells from blood. Subset in this sample: CD45RO-CCR7+CD27+CD95- naive CD8+ T cells lacking CXCR3 (TNR3-). The chain is built from TRBV7-6 and TRBJ2-7; TCRdb calls TRBD1, which cannot be checked without DNA. CDR3 loop: CASITTGSSEQYF.